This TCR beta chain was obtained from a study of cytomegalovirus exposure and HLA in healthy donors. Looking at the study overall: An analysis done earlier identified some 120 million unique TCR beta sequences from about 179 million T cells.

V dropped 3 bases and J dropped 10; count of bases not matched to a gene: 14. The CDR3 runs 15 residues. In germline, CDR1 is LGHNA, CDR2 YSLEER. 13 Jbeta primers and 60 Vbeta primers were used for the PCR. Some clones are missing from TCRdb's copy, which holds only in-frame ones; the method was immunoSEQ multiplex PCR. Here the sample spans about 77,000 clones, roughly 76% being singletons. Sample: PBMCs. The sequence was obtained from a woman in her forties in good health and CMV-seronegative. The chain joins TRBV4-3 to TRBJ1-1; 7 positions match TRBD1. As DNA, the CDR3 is TGCGCCAGCAGCCAGTCGTGGGCAGGGGGAGAAGGAGCTTTCTTT. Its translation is CASSQSWAGGEGAFF.